This T cell receptor (beta chain) stems from a study of cytomegalovirus exposure and HLA in healthy donors. The PCR was carried out with 60 Vbeta primers and 13 Jbeta primers. Repertoires were generated with immunoSEQ multiplex PCR, while TCRdb's copy carries only in-frame clones and drops some. Of about 130,000 clones in the sample, about 82% were seen once. V gave up 0 bases and J gave up 2 bases; unmatched junction bases: 5. This CDR3 has 16 amino acids. Germline values: CDR1 SGHDT, CDR2 YYEEEE. V is TRBV5-6 and J is TRBJ2-5; 9 nucleotides line up with TRBD2. The receptor's source is a man aged 25-45 years in good health and CMV-seronegative. Sequenced material: PBMCs. The CDR3 nucleotides are TGTGCCAGCAGCTTGGAGGGTAGCGGGAGACAAGAGACCCAGTACTTC. Protein sequence: CASSLEGSGRQETQYF.